This TCR beta chain was captured in a study of blood T cell repertoires in COVID-19. The germline V gene has CDR1 MGHRA and CDR2 YSYEKL. This CDR3 contains 17 residues. The trim removed 0 bases at V and 3 bases at J, leaving 11 bases unmatched. Profiled with immunoSEQ multiplex PCR; TCRdb holds only in-frame clones, not every one. This table has about 480,000 clones, around 87% appearing once. Material: PBMCs or T cells enriched from blood (not recorded which). The chain links TRBV4-1 to TRBJ2-7; TRBD2 matches 7 bases. This TCR was sampled from a woman between 40 and 50 years old who had recovered from COVID-19. The CDR3 sequence: CASSQEGGAAHYYEQYF. As DNA, the CDR3 is TGCGCCAGCAGCCAAGAGGGAGGGGCCGCCCACTACTACGAGCAGTACTTC.